The clone carrying this T cell receptor beta chain was found a few times. There are 18 residues in the CDR3. The V gene's germline CDR1 is SGHTA and CDR2 FQGNSA. Trimming took 0 bases from V and 1 from J; bases not matched to a gene: 8. TCRdb fed the RT-PCR reads into MiXCR, producing one record per CDR3 protein. The repertoire consists of more than 550,000 distinct CDR3 sequences, with approximately 14% occurring once and the leading ten covering 3.6%. The receptor was isolated from a female donor in good health, serving as a healthy control. V usage is TRBV7-2 and J usage is TRBJ1-4, with 7 bases lining up with TRBD1. Sequenced sample: memory CD4+ T cells from blood. The CDR3 bases are TGTGCCAGCAGCTTAGCGAGAATCCGGGACAGAACTAATGAAAAACTGTTTTTT. As protein: CASSLARIRDRTNEKLFF. Supplemented by reference TRBV7-2 and TRBJ1-4, the full variable domain reads GAGVSQSPSNKVTEKGKDVELRCDPISGHTALYWYRQSLGQGLEFLIYFQGNSAPDKSGLPSDRFSAERTGGSVSTLTIQRTQQEDSAVYLCASSLARIRDRTNEKLFFGSGTQLSVL.